This T cell receptor beta chain is from a study of T-cell reconstitution after alpha-beta-depleted transplantation in children. Points from the study as a whole: A year post-transplant, T-cell counts and diversity derived mostly from newly produced T cells. Approximately two months post-transplant, alpha-beta T cells reportedly originated from several hundred expanded graft clones. High day-60 TCRbeta diversity in some patients came from surviving recipient T cells and thymic progenitors.

Unique molecular identifiers were incorporated when the TCRbeta library was constructed. TCRdb independently ran MiXCR on the PCR reads; one entry per CDR3 protein. Of approximately 85,000 distinct CDR3 sequences in the sample, 12% to 15% were seen once. The sample holds many counts of this clonotype. Its specificity is unknown. The CDR3 has 15 residues. Germline V lookup: CDR1 ENHRY, CDR2 SYGVKD. Germline trimming cut 6 bases from V and 5 bases from J; bases unmatched to any gene: 6. This TCR came from a male patient aged 2-10 years who had a stem cell transplant for acute lymphoblastic leukemia, so the T cells may come from the graft donor. The starting material was PBMCs, mostly from graft donor cells, obtained 180 days after TCRalphabeta/CD19-depleted stem cell transplant. The gene calls are TRBV10-3 and TRBJ2-2, with 10 bases aligning to TRBD1. The CDR3 DNA is TGTGCCATCAGCCCGGGACAGGGGAAGACCGGGGAGCTGTTTTTT. Encoded protein: CAISPGQGKTGELFF.